These T cell receptor beta chains were read from a single sample in a study of T cell changes during pregnancy in multiple sclerosis. Assay: immunoSEQ multiplex PCR; the TCRdb copy retains only in-frame clones and omits some. The sample includes 50,000 or so clones, 80% to 95% seen only once; the top ten take around 2%. The sample consisted of peripheral blood, taken in the third trimester of pregnancy. These receptors all come from a female donor with multiple sclerosis, enrolled in a pregnancy study. CDR3s include the opening cysteine and the closing phenylalanine or tryptophan. The order of the fields is V gene, D gene, CDR3 protein. D genes are given only for firm matches.

>TRBV19|TRBD1
CASRPGGAGSYEQYF
>TRBV10-3|-
CAISELRNYGYTF
>TRBV7-8|-
CASSSRVFTEAFF
>TRBV19|TRBD1
CASSIAGQGINQPQHF
>TRBV2|TRBD1
CASSEATGPNTEAFF
>TRBV28|TRBD2
CASRPWTSGNKNIQYF
>TRBV28|TRBD1
CASSWDRVSEQYF
>TRBV19|TRBD1
CASNTGGFGYEQYF
>TRBV15|TRBD2
CATSRDWVAGGPGTGELFF
>TRBV5-1|TRBD1
CASKRDSQDTQYF
>TRBV5-6|-
CASSFNRARAEAFF
>TRBV5-4|-
CASSLALAGSYNEQFF
>TRBV9|TRBD1
CASSEQGASNQPQHF
>TRBV28|TRBD2
CASSPLAASGMLFEQYF
>TRBV29-1|TRBD1
CSVEDRDRGSGANVLTF
>TRBV11-3|TRBD1
CASSYFGTESYNEQFF
>TRBV6-5|TRBD2
CASSPGGGYEQYF
>TRBV19|TRBD2
CASRKTSVASYEQYF
>TRBV5-3|-
CAVYSITGKFF
>TRBV27|TRBD1
CASSLSGTGFANEQFF
>TRBV25-1|TRBD1
CASSVPGTEEAYEQYF
>TRBV30|TRBD2
CAWSKGLAGVQYF
>TRBV5-1|TRBD1
CASSLGDRAPSGNTIYF
>TRBV11-2|TRBD1
CASSHPGQKDGYTF
>TRBV2|-
CASSPDLVTEAFF
>TRBV7-9|TRBD2
CASSLVASGWGDTQYF
>TRBV9|TRBD1
CASSPRDRGRAGELFF
>TRBV5-4|-
CASSGASAYNEQFF
>TRBV6-6|TRBD2
CASSYPASGNTGELFF
>TRBV7-9|TRBD1
CASSSTPGQGPTEAFF
>TRBV13|-
CASTGRADTEAFF
>TRBV19|TRBD2
CASSIDGTSFYEQFF
>TRBV6-5|-
CASSSSQGMEQYF
>TRBV5-6|-
CASSFGFGEQYF
>TRBV5-4|TRBD2
CASSGGDYRPSEQYF
>TRBV19|-
CASSQGGALRGNQPQHF
>TRBV29-1|TRBD2
CSVVGLAGATAYNEQFF
>TRBV30|-
CAWATGPNTEAFF
>TRBV18|-
CASSPADSYGYTF
>TRBV19|TRBD2
CASSTGTSGRNIQYF
>TRBV5-8|TRBD1
CASSLSGGTSGNTIYF
>TRBV25-1|-
CASSVGLFGNTEAFF